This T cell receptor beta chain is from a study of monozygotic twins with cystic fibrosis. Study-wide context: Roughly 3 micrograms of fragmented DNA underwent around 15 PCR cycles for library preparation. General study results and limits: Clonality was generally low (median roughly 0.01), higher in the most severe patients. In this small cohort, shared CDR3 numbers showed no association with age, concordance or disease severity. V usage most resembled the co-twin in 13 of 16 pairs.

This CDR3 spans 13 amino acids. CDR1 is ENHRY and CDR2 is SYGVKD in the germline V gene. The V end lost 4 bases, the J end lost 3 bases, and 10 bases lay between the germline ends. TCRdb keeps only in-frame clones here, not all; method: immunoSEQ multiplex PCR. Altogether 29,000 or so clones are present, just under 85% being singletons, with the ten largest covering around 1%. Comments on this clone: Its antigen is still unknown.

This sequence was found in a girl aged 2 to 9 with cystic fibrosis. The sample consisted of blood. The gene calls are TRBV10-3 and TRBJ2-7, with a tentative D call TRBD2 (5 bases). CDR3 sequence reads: CAISVAPSYEQYF. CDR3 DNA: TGTGCCATCAGTGTAGCGCCGAGCTACGAGCAGTACTTC.